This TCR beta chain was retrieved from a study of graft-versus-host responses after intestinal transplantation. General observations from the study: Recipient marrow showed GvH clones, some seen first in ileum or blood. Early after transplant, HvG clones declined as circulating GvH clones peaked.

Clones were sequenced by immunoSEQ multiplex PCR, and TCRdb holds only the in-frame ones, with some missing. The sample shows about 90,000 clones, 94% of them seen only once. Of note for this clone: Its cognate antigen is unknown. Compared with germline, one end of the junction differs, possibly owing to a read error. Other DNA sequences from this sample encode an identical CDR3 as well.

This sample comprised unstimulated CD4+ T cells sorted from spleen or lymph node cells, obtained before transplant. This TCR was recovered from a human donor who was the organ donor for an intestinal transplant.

The CDR3 DNA reads as TGTGCCAGCAGTATTCAGGGGAATAGGGAAGCTTTCTTT. Encoded protein: CASSIQGNREAFF. The chain employs TRBV19 and TRBJ1-1; possibly TRBD1 for D (6 bases). CDR3 length: 13 amino acids. Germline V gene data show CDR1 as LNHDA and CDR2 as SQIVND (reference sequence).